The entry below gives a single T cell receptor beta chain sequence along with its context. The data were produced by immunoSEQ multiplex PCR, yet TCRdb's version contains in-frame clones alone and is incomplete. In the table there are around 620,000 clones, approximately 95% of which are singletons. This record comes from a study of shared clonotypes between healthy human individuals. CD45RO-negative, CCR7-selected cells formed the naive CD8 fraction, which excluded terminally differentiated effector memory CD45RA+ cells. Trimming cost V 5 bases and J 0 bases, with 11 bases left between them. CDR3 length equals 14 residues. CDR1 is SEHNR, CDR2 FQNEAQ, per germline (reference sequence).

The sample consisted of naive CD8+ T cells sorted from blood. This sequence originates from a woman under 40 in good health. The chain links TRBV7-9 to TRBJ2-7, with TRBD1 as a possible D gene (6 bases). This chain's CDR3 is CASSQPDSSYEQYF. CDR3 nucleotide sequence: TGTGCCAGCAGCCAGCCGGACAGCTCCTACGAGCAGTACTTC.